This T cell receptor beta chain is drawn from a study of blood T cells in healthy people across ages. Regarding the study as a whole: A roughly linear age-dependent decrease characterized TCR beta diversity per million T cells.

PBMCs were isolated at a quantity of at least 6.5 million per sample. A J-beta primer mix and a sample-barcoded 5' primer were used in a second PCR of about 7 to 12 cycles. Each cDNA molecule carried a tag from a template-switch adaptor that contained 12 random nucleotides. TCRdb re-called the 5' RACE reads through MiXCR, storing one row per CDR3 protein. Among 550,000 to 800,000 distinct CDR3 sequences listed, 20% to 25% were seen once. About this clonotype: No antigen is known for it.

Germline CDR1 SQVTM, CDR2 ANQGSEA. The V and J ends lost 7 bases and 7 bases, in that order; junction bases with no gene match: 7. The CDR3 runs to 13 residues. The specimen was blood. This TCR derives from an older man in good health. The V gene is TRBV29-1, the J gene TRBJ2-1; TRBD2 agrees at 10 bases. The DNA for the CDR3 is TGCAGCGCCGGACTAGCGGCTTTGAATGAGCAGTTCTTC. Its translation is CSAGLAALNEQFF.